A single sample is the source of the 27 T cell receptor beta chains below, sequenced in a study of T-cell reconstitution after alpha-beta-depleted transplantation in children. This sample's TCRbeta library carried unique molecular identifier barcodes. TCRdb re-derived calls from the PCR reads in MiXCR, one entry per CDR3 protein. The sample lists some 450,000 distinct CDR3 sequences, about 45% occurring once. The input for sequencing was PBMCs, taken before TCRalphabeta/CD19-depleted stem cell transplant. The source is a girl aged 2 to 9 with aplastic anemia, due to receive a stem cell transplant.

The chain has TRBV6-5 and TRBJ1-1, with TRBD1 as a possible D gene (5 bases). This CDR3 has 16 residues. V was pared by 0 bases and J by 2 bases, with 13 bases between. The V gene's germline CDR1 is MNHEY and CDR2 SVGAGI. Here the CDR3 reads CASSYSPTEANTEAFF. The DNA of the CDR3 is TGTGCCAGCAGTTACTCTCCGACAGAGGCTAACACTGAAGCTTTCTTT.

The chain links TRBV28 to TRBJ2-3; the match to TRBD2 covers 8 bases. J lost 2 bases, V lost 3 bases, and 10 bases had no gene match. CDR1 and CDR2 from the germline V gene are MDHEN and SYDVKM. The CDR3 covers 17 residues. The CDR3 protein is CASSLGAGAGDTDTQYF. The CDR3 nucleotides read TGTGCCAGCAGTTTGGGGGCGGGAGCGGGGGACACAGATACGCAGTATTTT.

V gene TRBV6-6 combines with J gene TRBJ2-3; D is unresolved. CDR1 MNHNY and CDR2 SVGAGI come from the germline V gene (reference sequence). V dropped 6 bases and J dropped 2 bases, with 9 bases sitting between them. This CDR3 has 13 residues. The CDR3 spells CASRPPYTDTQYF. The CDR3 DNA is TGTGCCAGCAGGCCTCCCTACACAGATACGCAGTATTTT.

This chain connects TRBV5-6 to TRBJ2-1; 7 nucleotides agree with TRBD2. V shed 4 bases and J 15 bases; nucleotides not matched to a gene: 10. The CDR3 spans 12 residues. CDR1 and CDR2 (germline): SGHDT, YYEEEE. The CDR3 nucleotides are TGTGCCAGCAGCCCATTGGGGGGGTCCCGGTTCTTC. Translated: CASSPLGGSRFF.

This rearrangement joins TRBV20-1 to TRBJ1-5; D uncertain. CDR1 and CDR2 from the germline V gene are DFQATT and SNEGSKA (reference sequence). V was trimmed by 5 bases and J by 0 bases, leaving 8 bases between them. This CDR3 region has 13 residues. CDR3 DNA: TGCAGTGCTCCACCGTATAGCAATCAGCCCCAGCATTTT. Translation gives CSAPPYSNQPQHF.

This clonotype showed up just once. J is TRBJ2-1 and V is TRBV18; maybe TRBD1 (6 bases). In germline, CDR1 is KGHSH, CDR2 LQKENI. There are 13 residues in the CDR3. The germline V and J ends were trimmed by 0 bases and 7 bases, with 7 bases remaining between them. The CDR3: CASSPPGTNEQFF. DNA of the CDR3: TGTGCCAGCTCACCACCGGGGACAAATGAGCAGTTCTTC. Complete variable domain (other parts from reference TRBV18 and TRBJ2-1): NAGVMQNPRHLVRRRGQEARLRCSPMKGHSHVYWYRQLPEEGLKFMVYLQKENIIDESGMPKERFSAEFPKEGPSILRIQQVVRGDSAAYFCASSPPGTNEQFFGPGTRLTVL.

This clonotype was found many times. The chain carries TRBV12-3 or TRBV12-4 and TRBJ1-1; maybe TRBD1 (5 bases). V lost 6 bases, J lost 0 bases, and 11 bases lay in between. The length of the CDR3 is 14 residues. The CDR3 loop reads CASRPTELNTEAFF. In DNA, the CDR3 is TGTGCCAGCAGGCCGACAGAATTGAACACTGAAGCTTTCTTT.

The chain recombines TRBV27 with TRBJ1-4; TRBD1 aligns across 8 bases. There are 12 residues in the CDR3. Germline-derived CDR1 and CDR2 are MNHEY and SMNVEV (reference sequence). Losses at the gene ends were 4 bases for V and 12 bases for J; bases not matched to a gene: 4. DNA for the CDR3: TGTGCCAGCAGTTCCCCCAGGGGGCAACTGTTTTTT. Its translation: CASSSPRGQLFF. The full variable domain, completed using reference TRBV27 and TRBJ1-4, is EAQVTQNPRYLITVTGKKLTVTCSQNMNHEYMSWYRQDPGLGLRQIYYSMNVEVTDKGDVPEGYKVSRKEKRNFPLILESPSPNQTSLYFCASSSPRGQLFFGSGTQLSVL.

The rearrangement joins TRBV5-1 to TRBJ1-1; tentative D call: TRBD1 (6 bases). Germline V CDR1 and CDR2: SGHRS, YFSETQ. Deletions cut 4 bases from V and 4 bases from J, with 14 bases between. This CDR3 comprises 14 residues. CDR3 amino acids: CASSVEGGGTEAFF. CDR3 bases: TGCGCCAGCAGCGTGGAGGGAGGGGGCACTGAAGCTTTCTTT.

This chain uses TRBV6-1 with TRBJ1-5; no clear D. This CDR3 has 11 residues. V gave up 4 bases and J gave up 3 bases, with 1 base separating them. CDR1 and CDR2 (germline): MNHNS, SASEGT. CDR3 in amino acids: CASSVNQPQHF. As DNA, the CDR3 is TGTGCCAGCAGTGTCAATCAGCCCCAGCATTTT.

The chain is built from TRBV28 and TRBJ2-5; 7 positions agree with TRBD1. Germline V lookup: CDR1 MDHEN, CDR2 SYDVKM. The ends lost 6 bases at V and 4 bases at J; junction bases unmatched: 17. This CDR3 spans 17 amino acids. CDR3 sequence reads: CASSPQGFTNNGETQYF. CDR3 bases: TGTGCCAGCAGCCCACAGGGGTTCACCAATAACGGAGAGACCCAGTACTTC.

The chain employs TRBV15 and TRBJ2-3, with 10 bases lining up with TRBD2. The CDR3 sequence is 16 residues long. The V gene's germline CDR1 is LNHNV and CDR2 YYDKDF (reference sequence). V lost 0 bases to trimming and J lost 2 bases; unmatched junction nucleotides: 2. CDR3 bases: TGTGCCACCAGCAGAGAACTAGCGGGAACCACAGATACGCAGTATTTT. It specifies CATSRELAGTTDTQYF.

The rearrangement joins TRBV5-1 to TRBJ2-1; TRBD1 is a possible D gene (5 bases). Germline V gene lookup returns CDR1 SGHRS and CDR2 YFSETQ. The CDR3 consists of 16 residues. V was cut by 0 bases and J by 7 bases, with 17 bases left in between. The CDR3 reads CASSLALGQGGNEQFF. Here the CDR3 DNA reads TGCGCCAGCAGCTTGGCGCTCGGGCAGGGTGGGAATGAGCAGTTCTTC. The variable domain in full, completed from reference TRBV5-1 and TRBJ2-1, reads KAGVTQTPRYLIKTRGQQVTLSCSPISGHRSVSWYQQTPGQGLQFLFEYFSETQRNKGNFPGRFSGRQFSNSRSEMNVSTLELGDSALYLCASSLALGQGGNEQFFGPGTRLTVL.

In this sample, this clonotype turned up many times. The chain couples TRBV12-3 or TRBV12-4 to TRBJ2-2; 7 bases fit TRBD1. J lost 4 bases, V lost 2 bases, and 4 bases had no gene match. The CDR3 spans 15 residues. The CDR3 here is CASSLTGVATGELFF. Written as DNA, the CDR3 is TGTGCCAGCAGTTTAACAGGGGTAGCCACCGGGGAGCTGTTTTTT.

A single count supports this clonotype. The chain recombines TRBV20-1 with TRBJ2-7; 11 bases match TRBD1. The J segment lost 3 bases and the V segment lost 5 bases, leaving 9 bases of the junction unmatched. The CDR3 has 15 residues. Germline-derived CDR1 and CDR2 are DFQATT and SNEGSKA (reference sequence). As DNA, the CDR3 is TGCAGTGCTCCGGTTTGGGACAGGGGGATCTACGAGCAGTACTTC. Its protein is CSAPVWDRGIYEQYF.

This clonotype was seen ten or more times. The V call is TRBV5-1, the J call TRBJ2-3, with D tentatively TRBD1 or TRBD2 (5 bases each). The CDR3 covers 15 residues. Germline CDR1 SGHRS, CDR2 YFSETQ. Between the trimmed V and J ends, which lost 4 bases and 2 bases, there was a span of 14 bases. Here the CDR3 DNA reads TGCGCCAGCAGCACCGGGACCGCTTTCACAGATACGCAGTATTTT. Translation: CASSTGTAFTDTQYF.

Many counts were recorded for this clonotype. CDR3 in DNA: TGTGCCAGCAGTTTGAGCGGGAGCCGAGAGACCCAGTACTTC. Encoded protein: CASSLSGSRETQYF. The rearrangement links TRBV6-5 to TRBJ2-5, with 8 positions matching TRBD2. V shed 4 bases, J shed 4 bases, and the junction held 5 bases outside the gene matches. Germline V gives CDR1 MNHEY, CDR2 SVGAGI. The CDR3 spans 14 residues.

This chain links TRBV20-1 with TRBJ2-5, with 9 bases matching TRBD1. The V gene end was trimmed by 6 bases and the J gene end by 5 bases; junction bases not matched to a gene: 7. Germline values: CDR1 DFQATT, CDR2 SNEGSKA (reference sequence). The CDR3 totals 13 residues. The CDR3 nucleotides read TGCAGTGCCTCATACAGGGGGCGGGAGACCCAGTACTTC. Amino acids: CSASYRGRETQYF.

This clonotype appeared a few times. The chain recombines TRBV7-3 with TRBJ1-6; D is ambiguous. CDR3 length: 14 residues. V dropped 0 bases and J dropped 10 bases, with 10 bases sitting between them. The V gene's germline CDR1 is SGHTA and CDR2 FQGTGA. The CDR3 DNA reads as TGTGCCAGCAGCTTAACGCCGGCAGGATCACCCCTCCACTTT. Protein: CASSLTPAGSPLHF.

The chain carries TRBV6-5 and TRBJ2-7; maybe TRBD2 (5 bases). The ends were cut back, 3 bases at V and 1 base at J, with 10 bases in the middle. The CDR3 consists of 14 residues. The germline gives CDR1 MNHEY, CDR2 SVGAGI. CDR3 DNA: TGTGCCAGCAGTTATTCCGGGGAGTCCTACGAGCAGTACTTC. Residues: CASSYSGESYEQYF.

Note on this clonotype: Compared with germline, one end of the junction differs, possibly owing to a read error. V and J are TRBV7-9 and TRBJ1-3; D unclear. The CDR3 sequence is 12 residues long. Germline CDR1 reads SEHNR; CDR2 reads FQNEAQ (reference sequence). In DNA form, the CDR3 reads TGTGCCAGCAGCTTAGCGGAAGACCTACGGGATTTT. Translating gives CASSLAEDLRDF.

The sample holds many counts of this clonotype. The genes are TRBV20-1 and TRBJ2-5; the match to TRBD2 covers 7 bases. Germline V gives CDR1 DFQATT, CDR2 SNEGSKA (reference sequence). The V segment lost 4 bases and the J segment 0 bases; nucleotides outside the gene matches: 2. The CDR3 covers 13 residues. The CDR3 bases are TGCAGTGCTATGCGGGAGAACCAAGAGACCCAGTACTTC. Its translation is CSAMRENQETQYF.

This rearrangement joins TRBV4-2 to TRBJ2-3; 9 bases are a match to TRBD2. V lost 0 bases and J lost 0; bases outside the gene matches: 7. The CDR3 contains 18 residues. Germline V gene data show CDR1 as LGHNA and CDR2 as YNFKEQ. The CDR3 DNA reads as TGTGCCAGCAGCCAAGAGATCAGCGGGGGGCCCAGCACAGATACGCAGTATTTT. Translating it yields CASSQEISGGPSTDTQYF.

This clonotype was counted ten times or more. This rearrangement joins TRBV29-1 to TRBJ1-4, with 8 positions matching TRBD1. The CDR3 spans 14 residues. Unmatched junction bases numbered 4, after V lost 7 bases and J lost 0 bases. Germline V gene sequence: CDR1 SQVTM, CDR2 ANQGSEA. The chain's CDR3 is CSASTGATNEKLFF. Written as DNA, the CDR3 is TGCAGCGCCTCGACAGGGGCAACTAATGAAAAACTGTTTTTT.

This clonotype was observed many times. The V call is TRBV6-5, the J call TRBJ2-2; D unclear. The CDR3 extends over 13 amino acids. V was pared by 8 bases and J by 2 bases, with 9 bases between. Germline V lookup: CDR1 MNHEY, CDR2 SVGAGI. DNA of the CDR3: TGTGCCAGCGGATTGGTTAACACCGGGGAGCTGTTTTTT. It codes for CASGLVNTGELFF.

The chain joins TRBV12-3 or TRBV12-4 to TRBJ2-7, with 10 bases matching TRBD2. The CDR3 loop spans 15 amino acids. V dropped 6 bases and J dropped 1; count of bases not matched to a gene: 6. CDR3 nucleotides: TGTGCCAGCAGGTCTAGCGGGAGTTATTCCTACGAGCAGTACTTC. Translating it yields CASRSSGSYSYEQYF.

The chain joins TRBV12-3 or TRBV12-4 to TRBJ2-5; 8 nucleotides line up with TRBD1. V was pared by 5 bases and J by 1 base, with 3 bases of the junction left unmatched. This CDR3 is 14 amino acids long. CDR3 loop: CASSKGQAQETQYF. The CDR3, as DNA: TGTGCCAGCAGTAAGGGACAGGCCCAAGAGACCCAGTACTTC.